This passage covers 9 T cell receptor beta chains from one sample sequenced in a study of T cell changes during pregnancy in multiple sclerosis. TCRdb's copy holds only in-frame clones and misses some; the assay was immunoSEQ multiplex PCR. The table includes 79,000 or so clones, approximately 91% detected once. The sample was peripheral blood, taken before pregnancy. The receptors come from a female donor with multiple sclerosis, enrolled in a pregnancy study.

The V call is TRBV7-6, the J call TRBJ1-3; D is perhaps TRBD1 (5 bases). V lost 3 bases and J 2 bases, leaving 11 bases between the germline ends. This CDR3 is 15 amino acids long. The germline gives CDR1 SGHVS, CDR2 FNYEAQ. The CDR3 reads CASSFGGNTGNTIYF. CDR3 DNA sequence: TGTGCCAGCAGCTTTGGGGGGAATACTGGAAACACCATATATTTT.

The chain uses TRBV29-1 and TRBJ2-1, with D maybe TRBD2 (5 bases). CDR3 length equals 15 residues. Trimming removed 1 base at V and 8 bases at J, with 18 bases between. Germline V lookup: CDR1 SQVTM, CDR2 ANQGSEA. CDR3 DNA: TGCAGCGTTGAAGGCAGCGGTGGGCTAGTCGATGAGCAGTTCTTC. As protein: CSVEGSGGLVDEQFF.

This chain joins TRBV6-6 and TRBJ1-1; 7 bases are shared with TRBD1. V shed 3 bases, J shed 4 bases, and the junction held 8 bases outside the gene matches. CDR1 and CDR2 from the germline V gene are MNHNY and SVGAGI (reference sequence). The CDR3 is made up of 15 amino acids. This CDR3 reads CASSYRLGQVTEAFF. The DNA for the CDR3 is TGTGCCAGCAGTTATCGACTAGGACAGGTCACTGAAGCTTTCTTT.

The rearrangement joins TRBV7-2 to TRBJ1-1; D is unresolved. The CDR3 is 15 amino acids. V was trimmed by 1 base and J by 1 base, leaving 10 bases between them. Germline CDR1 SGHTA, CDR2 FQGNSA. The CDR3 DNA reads TGTGCCAGCAGCTTAGGGTCCCTATGGAACACTGAAGCTTTCTTT. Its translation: CASSLGSLWNTEAFF. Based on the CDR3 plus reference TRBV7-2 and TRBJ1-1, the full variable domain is GAGVSQSPSNKVTEKGKDVELRCDPISGHTALYWYRQSLGQGLEFLIYFQGNSAPDKSGLPSDRFSAERTGGSVSTLTIQRTQQEDSAVYLCASSLGSLWNTEAFFGQGTRLTVV.

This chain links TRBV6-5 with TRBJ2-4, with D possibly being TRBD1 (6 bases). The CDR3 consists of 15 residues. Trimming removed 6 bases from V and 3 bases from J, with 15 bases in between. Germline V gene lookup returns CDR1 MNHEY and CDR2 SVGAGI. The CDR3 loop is CASSPQGEGKNIQYF. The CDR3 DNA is TGTGCCAGCAGCCCACAGGGTGAAGGCAAAAACATTCAGTACTTC.

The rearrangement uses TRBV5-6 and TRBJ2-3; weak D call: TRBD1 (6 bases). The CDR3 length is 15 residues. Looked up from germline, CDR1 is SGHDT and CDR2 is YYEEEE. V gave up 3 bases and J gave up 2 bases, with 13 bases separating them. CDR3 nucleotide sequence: TGTGCCAGCAGCTCACCGACAGGCGTCACAGATACGCAGTATTTT. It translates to CASSSPTGVTDTQYF.

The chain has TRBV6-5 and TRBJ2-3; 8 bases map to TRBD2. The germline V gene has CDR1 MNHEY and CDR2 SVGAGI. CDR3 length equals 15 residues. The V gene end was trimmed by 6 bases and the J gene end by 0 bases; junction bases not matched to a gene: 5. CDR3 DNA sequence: TGTGCCAGCAGCCTTAGCGGGGCTAGCACAGATACGCAGTATTTT. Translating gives CASSLSGASTDTQYF.

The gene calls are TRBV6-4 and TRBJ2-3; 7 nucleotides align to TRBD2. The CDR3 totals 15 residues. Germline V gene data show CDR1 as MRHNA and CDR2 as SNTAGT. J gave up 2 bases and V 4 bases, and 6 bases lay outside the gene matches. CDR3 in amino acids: CASSATSSLTDTQYF. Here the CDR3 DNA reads TGTGCCAGCAGTGCGACTAGCAGTCTCACAGATACGCAGTATTTT.

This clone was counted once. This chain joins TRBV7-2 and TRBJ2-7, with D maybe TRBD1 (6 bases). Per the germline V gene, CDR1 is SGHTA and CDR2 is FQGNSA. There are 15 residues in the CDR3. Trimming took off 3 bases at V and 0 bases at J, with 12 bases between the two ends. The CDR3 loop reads CASSFDRIPSYEQYF. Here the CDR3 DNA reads TGTGCCAGCAGCTTCGACAGGATCCCCTCCTACGAGCAGTACTTC.